Each of the 18 T cell receptor beta chains below was sequenced from the same sample in a study of CD8+ T cells in alopecia areata (dated by TCRdb to 2016 to 2019). The treatment or condition tag for this specimen amounts to: oral pan-JAK inhibitor, 5-10 mg twice daily. The library was made by the immunoSEQ multiplex PCR assay. To provide template for TCR sequencing, every sample had RNA extracted and reverse transcribed into cDNA. Entries here come from immuneACCESS through TCRdb and include only in-frame sequences with V and J called. Some clones fail to appear in such tables; in the studies checked, an unresolved V gene covers under half of the shortfall, and the cause of the remainder is unknown. For this sample there are more than 150,000 clones; around 49% appear just once. The ten largest make up around 10% of the sample. The source material was CD8+ T cells sorted from blood, sampled at week 52, from a patient treated with tofacitinib. The receptor source for this set is a human donor with alopecia areata.

The table lists this clone with a count of one. The chain joins TRBV5-1 to TRBJ1-1; TRBD1 matches at 10 bases. The CDR3 is made up of 13 amino acids. With 3 bases clipped from V and 6 bases from J, the junction kept 2 bases outside the gene matches. Germline-derived CDR1 and CDR2 are SGHRS and YFSETQ. Written as DNA, the CDR3 is TGCGCCAGCAGCTGGGACAGGGGCGCTGAAGCTTTCTTT. It encodes CASSWDRGAEAFF.

This clone has only a few counts. The gene calls are TRBV5-6 and TRBJ1-5; 10 bases map to TRBD1. J was trimmed by 11 bases and V by 3 bases; bases with no gene match: 5. CDR1 SGHDT and CDR2 YYEEEE come from the germline V gene. This CDR3 region has 13 residues. CDR3 sequence reads: CASSWDRGPAQHF. CDR3 nucleotide sequence: TGTGCCAGCAGCTGGGACAGGGGTCCGGCCCAGCATTTT.

The chain carries TRBV15 and TRBJ1-1, with 7 bases that match TRBD1. Germline CDR1 is LNHNV and CDR2 is YYDKDF (reference sequence). CDR3 length: 17 residues. V lost 0 bases to trimming and J lost 2 bases; unmatched junction nucleotides: 9. This CDR3 reads CATSRDQQGMGNTEAFF. CDR3 sequence (DNA): TGTGCCACCAGCAGAGATCAACAGGGGATGGGTAACACTGAAGCTTTCTTT.

This rearrangement joins TRBV30 to TRBJ1-5; 10 bases map to TRBD1. This CDR3 contains 16 residues. V gave up 2 bases and J gave up 5 bases; unmatched junction bases: 9. Germline lookup yields CDR1 GTSNPN and CDR2 SVGIG (reference sequence). CDR3 region: CAWSPPPGQGDQPQHF. CDR3 coding DNA: TGTGCCTGGAGTCCTCCTCCAGGACAGGGGGATCAGCCCCAGCATTTT.

The chain has TRBV28 and TRBJ2-7, with TRBD1 matching 7 bases. This CDR3 has 12 residues. Germline CDR1 and CDR2: MDHEN and SYDVKM. V lost 6 bases to trimming and J lost 5 bases; unmatched junction nucleotides: 4. The CDR3 region is CASRTGPDEQYF. CDR3 bases: TGTGCCAGCAGGACAGGGCCAGACGAGCAGTACTTC. Full variable domain (outside the CDR3, taken from reference TRBV28 and TRBJ2-7): DVKVTQSSRYLVKRTGEKVFLECVQDMDHENMFWYRQDPGLGLRLIYFSYDVKMKEKGDIPEGYSVSREKKERFSLILESASTNQTSMYLCASRTGPDEQYFGPGTRLTVT.

The chain combines TRBV5-1 with TRBJ2-7, with a tentative D call TRBD1 (6 bases). The CDR3 contains 14 residues. Germline assignment: CDR1 SGHRS and CDR2 YFSETQ. V gave up 0 bases and J gave up 6 bases, with 13 bases separating them. The CDR3 region has the DNA TGCGCCAGCAGCTTGGGATCCTCAGGGGCCGAGCAGTACTTC. Its translation: CASSLGSSGAEQYF.

The chain joins TRBV4-1 to TRBJ1-2; a possible D gene is TRBD1 (5 bases). Trimming took 8 bases from V and 5 from J, leaving 12 bases between them. Germline V gives CDR1 MGHRA, CDR2 YSYEKL. This CDR3 has 12 amino acids. The CDR3 reads CASSTGLYGYTF. The DNA of the CDR3 is TGCGCCAGCTCCACAGGTTTATATGGCTACACCTTC.

This chain joins TRBV4-1 and TRBJ2-7, with D maybe TRBD1 (7 bases). Trimming cost V 2 bases and J 3 bases, with 26 bases left between them. Germline lookup yields CDR1 MGHRA and CDR2 YSYEKL. The CDR3 consists of 19 residues. The CDR3 region has the DNA TGCGCCAGCAGCCAATGGGTTTTGAGGGGGCAGCGAGCGGGCTACGAGCAGTACTTC. It is translated as CASSQWVLRGQRAGYEQYF.

On this clone itself: The junction does not match germline at one end; this may be a read error. This chain links TRBV10-3 with TRBJ2-5; tentative D call: TRBD1 (7 bases). Germline CDR1 reads ENHRY; CDR2 reads SYGVKD. This CDR3 has 14 amino acids. CDR3 nucleotide sequence: TGTGCCAGCAGTGCAGGGGGGCTTGGAGAGACCCAGTACTTC. This gives the protein CASSAGGLGETQYF.

This rearrangement joins TRBV2 to TRBJ1-1; a weak D match, TRBD1 (5 bases). Germline CDR1 and CDR2: SNHLY and FYNNEI. The CDR3 sequence is 12 residues long. V was pared by 3 bases and J by 7 bases, with 9 bases between. CDR3 region: CASSDDSREAFF. In nucleotides, the CDR3 is TGTGCCAGCAGTGACGACAGCCGTGAAGCTTTCTTT.

The genes are TRBV19 and TRBJ2-5; 10 bases fit TRBD1. This CDR3 has 14 amino acids. The trim removed 6 bases at V and 4 bases at J, leaving 5 bases unmatched. Germline V gene data show CDR1 as LNHDA and CDR2 as SQIVND (reference sequence). In DNA form, the CDR3 reads TGTGCCAGTAGACGGACAGGGGGTGGAGAGACCCAGTACTTC. Amino acids: CASRRTGGGETQYF.

The V and J genes are TRBV13 and TRBJ2-1; D remains ambiguous. V lost 5 bases and J lost 8, with 10 bases in between. Germline values: CDR1 PRHDT, CDR2 FYEKMQ (reference sequence). There are 12 residues in the CDR3. In DNA, the CDR3 is TGTGCCAGCAGCCTCGCTCGGGATGAGCAGTTCTTC. Translation gives CASSLARDEQFF.

The V gene is TRBV4-3, the J gene TRBJ2-6; D unresolved. Trimming took off 5 bases at V and 1 base at J, with 12 bases between the two ends. The CDR3 is made up of 16 amino acids. Per the germline V gene, CDR1 is LGHNA and CDR2 is YSLEER. CDR3 region: CASSNDPGSGANVLTF. The CDR3 DNA reads as TGCGCCAGCAGCAACGACCCGGGTTCTGGGGCCAACGTCCTGACTTTC.

The V and J genes are TRBV11-2 and TRBJ2-7; 9 bases align to TRBD2. The CDR3 is 15 amino acids. In germline, CDR1 is SGHAT, CDR2 FQNNGV. With V trimmed by 2 bases and J by 6 bases, 8 bases remained unmatched. The CDR3 sequence is CASSLMGLAVPEQYF. For the CDR3, the DNA is TGTGCCAGCAGCTTAATGGGACTAGCTGTGCCCGAGCAGTACTTC.

This rearrangement joins TRBV7-2 to TRBJ2-5, with D possibly matching TRBD2 (5 bases). The V gene's germline CDR1 is SGHTA and CDR2 FQGNSA. This CDR3 has 13 residues. The V end lost 5 bases, the J end lost 3 bases, and 10 bases lay between the germline ends. CDR3: CASSRGGEETQYF. The CDR3 DNA is TGTGCCAGCAGCCGGGGTGGGGAAGAGACCCAGTACTTC.

CDR3 sequence reads: CASSPEGGGAHEQYF. CDR3 nucleotide sequence: TGTGCCAGCAGCCCGGAGGGCGGGGGGGCCCACGAGCAGTACTTC. This chain uses TRBV7-3 with TRBJ2-7, with 9 bases identical to TRBD2. Germline V gives CDR1 SGHTA, CDR2 FQGTGA. V lost 5 bases and J lost 5; bases outside the gene matches: 10. This CDR3 region has 15 residues.

The rearrangement joins TRBV10-3 to TRBJ2-5; possible D gene TRBD2, 6 bases. This CDR3 is 14 amino acids long. Trimming stripped 6 bases from V and 2 bases from J, with 13 bases between. Germline V gene lookup returns CDR1 ENHRY and CDR2 SYGVKD. CDR3 DNA: TGTGCCATCAGCCACGGGGCGGGACAAGAGACCCAGTACTTC. Translating gives CAISHGAGQETQYF.

CDR3 in amino acids: CASSPGQGGNTEAFF. Written as DNA, the CDR3 is TGTGCCAGCAGCCCAGGACAGGGTGGGAACACTGAAGCTTTCTTT. The chain links TRBV7-9 to TRBJ1-1; TRBD1 matches at 8 bases. Germline CDR1 is SEHNR and CDR2 is FQNEAQ (reference sequence). CDR3 length: 15 residues. The V segment lost 5 bases and the J segment 1 base; nucleotides outside the gene matches: 6.